Listed below are T cell receptor beta chains from one sample, sequenced in a study of shared clonotypes between healthy human individuals. Data came from immunoSEQ multiplex PCR; TCRdb stores just in-frame clones and leaves some out. Of 2.3 million or so clones in the sample, more than 80% were seen once. Sequencing was done on a sample of naive CD4+ T cells from PBMCs. Receptors originate from a man aged 18 to 35 in good health. Some clones in this sample may be carry-over from other donors' samples. The CDR3 runs from the conserved cysteine through the conserved F or W. The D gene is left open where the match is weak. Expanded clones are given a class, and other clones once, few, many or no size at all.

>TRBV6-1|NA|TRBJ1-5|few
TGTGCCAGCAGTCAGGACAGCAATCAGCCCCAGCATTTT
CASSQDSNQPQHF
>TRBV18|NA|TRBJ2-7|NA
TGTGCCAGCTCGCCCGCCACGGACAGCTCCTACGAGCAGTACTTC
CASSPATDSSYEQYF
>TRBV23-1|NA|TRBJ2-1|NA
TGCGCCAGCAGTCAATCCACCGTCTACAATGAGCAGTTCTTC
CASSQSTVYNEQFF
>TRBV4-1|NA|TRBJ2-7|NA
TGCGCCAGCAGCCAAGAAGGGGTCGGCGGCGAGCAGTACTTC
CASSQEGVGGEQYF
>TRBV27|TRBD1|TRBJ2-3|NA
TGTGCCAGCAGTTTCCAGACAGGGGTCGATACGCAGTATTTT
CASSFQTGVDTQYF
>TRBV5-4|TRBD2|TRBJ2-2|NA
TGTGCCAGCAGCCGGCCGGCGGGAGGGGCGAGCACCGGGGAGCTGTTTTTT
CASSRPAGGASTGELFF
>TRBV5-1|NA|TRBJ1-4|NA
TGCGCCAGCAGCCTCGACTTACCGGGGACAGAAAAACTGTTTTTT
CASSLDLPGTEKLFF
>TRBV10-3|TRBD2|TRBJ2-1|NA
TGTGCCAACCGGACTAGCGGGAGTGATGAGCAGTTCTTC
CANRTSGSDEQFF
>TRBV28|NA|TRBJ2-3|once
TGTGCCAGCAGTTCATTAACAGGGAATCTGGATACGCAGTATTTT
CASSSLTGNLDTQYF
>TRBV5-1|NA|TRBJ2-1|NA
TGCGCCAGCAGCTTGGGGGTCGGAGACAATGAGCAGTTCTTC
CASSLGVGDNEQFF
>TRBV6-6|NA|TRBJ2-3|NA
TGTGCCAGCAGTTACTCGACAGGAGATACGCAGTATTTT
CASSYSTGDTQYF
>TRBV15|NA|TRBJ2-1|NA
TGTGCCACCAGCAGAGAACAGGGGGGGAGCCGGGATCTGTTCTTC
CATSREQGGSRDLFF
>TRBV7-9|NA|TRBJ1-5|NA
TGTGCCAGCAGCTTAGGAGAGGTCCCGAATCAGCCCCAGCATTTT
CASSLGEVPNQPQHF
>TRBV7-9|NA|TRBJ1-1|NA
TGTGCCAGCAGCTTAGCCTGGGGGCAAACTGAAGCTTTCTTT
CASSLAWGQTEAFF
>TRBV19|TRBD2|TRBJ2-5|once
TGTGCCAGTAGTATACCGACTAGCGGGGGACAGACCCAGTACTTC
CASSIPTSGGQTQYF
>TRBV18|NA|TRBJ1-2|NA
TGTGCCAGCTCACCACCTTCAGCACCCTATGGCTACACCTTC
CASSPPSAPYGYTF
>TRBV6-5|NA|TRBJ1-2|once
TGTGCCAGCAGTTCCGACAGTTTCGAAGGCTACACCTTC
CASSSDSFEGYTF
>TRBV25-1|NA|TRBJ1-4|NA
TGTGCCAGCAGTGGGTACAGGGAAACTAATGAAAAACTGTTTTTT
CASSGYRETNEKLFF
>TRBV7-9|NA|TRBJ1-1|NA
TGTGCCAGCAGCTTCGAAACTGAAGCTTTCTTT
CASSFETEAFF
>TRBV28|TRBD1|TRBJ2-7|NA
TGTGCCAGCAGTTCGGGACAGCTGCCCTACGAGCAGTACTTC
CASSSGQLPYEQYF
>TRBV5-6|TRBD1|TRBJ2-1|NA
TGTGCCAGCAGCTTGGCAGGGGGCGGGTACAATGAGCAGTTCTTC
CASSLAGGGYNEQFF
>TRBV5-1|TRBD1|TRBJ1-4|NA
TGCGCCAGCAGCAGGTCCCGGGACAGTGAAAAACTGTTTTTT
CASSRSRDSEKLFF
>TRBV27|NA|TRBJ2-7|NA
TGTGCCAGCAGTTTCAATGGACAGAAGCTTACCACAGGCTACGAGCAGTACTTC
CASSFNGQKLTTGYEQYF
>TRBV6-5|TRBD1|TRBJ1-4|NA
TGTGCCAGCAGTTACTCAAACAGGGGCCCTCTGGAAAAACTGTTTTTT
CASSYSNRGPLEKLFF